The 21 T cell receptor beta chains listed next were all sequenced from one sample in a study of shared clonotypes between healthy human individuals. Repertoires were generated with immunoSEQ multiplex PCR, while TCRdb's copy carries only in-frame clones and drops some. The top ten clones hold about 1.7% of a sample with about 2.1 million clones, around 93% of them seen once. Naive CD8 cells, CD45RO-negative and positively selected for CCR7, excluded terminally differentiated effector memory CD45RA+ cells. The sequenced sample consisted of naive CD8+ T cells from PBMCs. These receptors were obtained from a man aged 18-30 years in good health. Some clones in this sample may be carry-over from other donors' samples.

V usage is TRBV7-9 and J usage is TRBJ1-1; no firm D call. Per the germline V gene, CDR1 is SEHNR and CDR2 is FQNEAQ (reference sequence). V shed 5 bases and J shed 4 bases, with 8 bases lying between them. The CDR3 has 12 residues. This CDR3 reads CASSPRATEAFF. As DNA, the CDR3 is TGTGCCAGCAGCCCCCGGGCCACTGAAGCTTTCTTT.

The V gene is TRBV10-1, the J gene TRBJ2-7; maybe TRBD2 (6 bases). The CDR3 has 13 residues. V gave up 4 bases and J gave up 4 bases, with 11 bases separating them. CDR1 WNHNN and CDR2 SYGVQD come from the germline V gene (reference sequence). The CDR3 loop is CASSAGTRYEQYF. The CDR3 DNA follows: TGCGCCAGCAGTGCCGGGACTCGGTACGAGCAGTACTTC.

This clone was found a few times. V and J are TRBV7-2 and TRBJ1-5; the match to TRBD1 covers 12 bases. The CDR3 has 15 residues. The ends lost 4 bases at V and 7 bases at J; junction bases unmatched: 5. CDR1 SGHTA and CDR2 FQGNSA come from the germline V gene. The CDR3 bases are TGTGCCAGCAGCTGGGGACAGGGGGCCGGACAGCCCCAGCATTTT. It translates to CASSWGQGAGQPQHF.

The CDR3 nucleotides read TGTGCCAGCAGTTTCGGTTTGAGGTGGGGCACTGAAGCTTTCTTT. Protein product: CASSFGLRWGTEAFF. The rearrangement links TRBV28 to TRBJ1-1; unclear D gene. Per the germline V gene, CDR1 is MDHEN and CDR2 is SYDVKM. This CDR3 is 15 amino acids long. The germline V and J ends were trimmed by 3 bases and 4 bases, with 15 bases remaining between them.

V and J are TRBV2 and TRBJ1-1; 8 bases are a match to TRBD1. V trimming: 2 bases; J trimming: 2 bases; junction bases outside the gene matches: 10. Germline CDR1 is SNHLY and CDR2 is FYNNEI. The CDR3 runs 17 residues. The CDR3 coding sequence is TGTGCCAGCAGTGAAAGGACAGGGTTCATCATAAACACTGAAGCTTTCTTT. It codes for CASSERTGFIINTEAFF. Drawing the rest from reference TRBV2 and TRBJ1-1, the complete variable domain is EPEVTQTPSHQVTQMGQEVILRCVPISNHLYFYWYRQILGQKVEFLVSFYNNEISEKSEIFDDQFSVERPDGSNFTLKIRSTKLEDSAMYFCASSERTGFIINTEAFFGQGTRLTVV.

The chain has TRBV9 and TRBJ2-1; D unresolved. There are 14 residues in the CDR3. Germline V lookup: CDR1 SGDLS, CDR2 YYNGEE. The V gene lost 2 bases and the J gene lost 8 bases, with 14 bases spanning the gap. DNA of the CDR3: TGTGCCAGCAGCGTGAGCGAATATAGAGATGAGCAGTTCTTC. Translated, it gives CASSVSEYRDEQFF.

The J gene is TRBJ1-1, the V gene TRBV29-1, with no clear D. Trimming removed 7 bases at V and 7 bases at J, with 10 bases between. The germline gives CDR1 SQVTM, CDR2 ANQGSEA. CDR3 length: 10 residues. The CDR3 DNA is TGCAGCGCCCGAGGTAGTGAAGCTTTCTTT. It translates to CSARGSEAFF.

The chain employs TRBV21-1 and TRBJ2-7; no DNA check was done on the table's D call, TRBD2. TRBV21-1 is an annotated pseudogene. The CDR3 contains 12 residues. The CDR3 region has the DNA TGTGCCAGCAGCAAGCGGCAGAGCGAGCAGTACTTC. It encodes CASSKRQSEQYF.

The rearrangement links TRBV5-1 to TRBJ2-5; D perhaps matches TRBD1 (6 bases). V gave up 4 bases and J gave up 5 bases, with 24 bases separating them. CDR3 length equals 17 residues. Germline loops: CDR1 SGHRS, CDR2 YFSETQ. CDR3 in amino acids: CASSAVFYRRGNETQYF. The DNA for the CDR3 is TGCGCCAGCAGCGCTGTTTTCTACCGAAGGGGGAATGAGACCCAGTACTTC.

With respect to this clone: Different DNA sequences within this sample yield the same CDR3. The chain joins TRBV19 to TRBJ2-1; D remains unclear. Germline-derived CDR1 and CDR2 are LNHDA and SQIVND (reference sequence). The CDR3 is 14 residues long. The V end lost 1 base, the J end lost 1 base, and 5 bases lay between the germline ends. The CDR3, as DNA: TGTGCCAGTAGTATAGCACTTTCCTACAATGAGCAGTTCTTC. Its protein is CASSIALSYNEQFF.

J is TRBJ2-7 and V is TRBV11-2; D gene uncertain. The germline V and J ends were trimmed by 3 bases and 3 bases, with 6 bases remaining between them. There are 12 residues in the CDR3. Germline V gene data show CDR1 as SGHAT and CDR2 as FQNNGV. The CDR3 bases are TGTGCCAGCAGCTTGTGGTTCTACGAGCAGTACTTC. Translation gives CASSLWFYEQYF.

The rearrangement joins TRBV28 to TRBJ2-1; D might be TRBD1 (5 bases). The V end was cut by 5 bases, the J end by 7 bases, with 18 bases between. Germline V lookup: CDR1 MDHEN, CDR2 SYDVKM. This CDR3 is built from 15 residues. In nucleotides, the CDR3 is TGTGCCAGCAGTCGGACCCCCACAGGTGATAATGAGCAGTTCTTC. Translated: CASSRTPTGDNEQFF.

As concerns this clone: The sample holds other DNA sequences that translate to the same CDR3. The V gene is TRBV5-4, the J gene TRBJ2-3; TRBD2 aligns across 7 bases. The CDR3 consists of 16 residues. The J segment lost 1 base and the V segment lost 1 base, leaving 6 bases of the junction unmatched. The germline gives CDR1 SGHNT, CDR2 YYREEE (reference sequence). CDR3 in DNA: TGTGCCAGCAGCTTGAGGCGGGAGCGGGGCACAGATACGCAGTATTTT. This gives the protein CASSLRRERGTDTQYF.

V gene TRBV27 combines with J gene TRBJ2-2; TRBD2 is a possible D gene (6 bases). V dropped 7 bases and J dropped 5 bases, with 17 bases sitting between them. The CDR3 loop spans 15 amino acids. Looked up from germline, CDR1 is MNHEY and CDR2 is SMNVEV (reference sequence). Here the CDR3 reads CASTLRVGGTGELFF. DNA of the CDR3: TGTGCCAGCACCTTACGCGTGGGGGGTACCGGGGAGCTGTTTTTT.

The chain employs TRBV6-5 and TRBJ2-1; possibly TRBD2 for D (6 bases). Trimming cost V 0 bases and J 6 bases, with 15 bases left between them. The germline gives CDR1 MNHEY, CDR2 SVGAGI. This CDR3 comprises 16 residues. The CDR3, as DNA: TGTGCCAGCAGTTACTCGTCGGGGGAGAGGCCCAATGAGCAGTTCTTC. Translation gives CASSYSSGERPNEQFF.

The V and J genes are TRBV29-1 and TRBJ2-1, with D perhaps assigned TRBD1 or TRBD2 (6 bases each). Trimming took 2 bases from V and 7 from J, leaving 15 bases between them. This CDR3 is 14 amino acids long. CDR1 and CDR2 from the germline V gene are SQVTM and ANQGSEA. The chain's CDR3 is CSVEPQGRHNEQFF. CDR3 in DNA: TGCAGCGTTGAACCGCAGGGGAGGCATAATGAGCAGTTCTTC.

With respect to this clone: This sample also contains other DNA sequences that code for the same CDR3. The chain employs TRBV7-3 and TRBJ1-1; D not resolved. CDR1 and CDR2 (germline): SGHTA, FQGTGA. V dropped 0 bases and J dropped 5 bases, with 7 bases sitting between them. The CDR3 consists of 13 residues. DNA for the CDR3: TGTGCCAGCAGCTTAACGGGCGGGACTGAAGCTTTCTTT. Protein sequence: CASSLTGGTEAFF. The variable domain in full, with the rest retrieved from reference TRBV7-3 and TRBJ1-1, is GAGVSQTPSNKVTEKGKYVELRCDPISGHTALYWYRQSLGQGPEFLIYFQGTGAADDSGLPNDRFFAVRPEGSVSTLKIQRTERGDSAVYLCASSLTGGTEAFFGQGTRLTVV.

This chain connects TRBV27 to TRBJ2-3; no clear D gene. This CDR3 has 14 amino acids. The V and J ends lost 4 bases and 5 bases respectively, with 13 bases between them. CDR1 and CDR2 (germline): MNHEY, SMNVEV (reference sequence). The CDR3 DNA is TGTGCCAGCAGTTCCCGGGCAGTCATAGATACGCAGTATTTT. It codes for CASSSRAVIDTQYF.

J is TRBJ2-7 and V is TRBV7-9; TRBD1 is a possible D gene (5 bases). In germline, CDR1 is SEHNR, CDR2 FQNEAQ (reference sequence). CDR3 length: 15 residues. Trimming took off 7 bases at V and 2 bases at J, with 18 bases between the two ends. The CDR3 spells CASTKGQERPYEQYF. Written as DNA, the CDR3 is TGTGCCAGCACCAAGGGGCAGGAGAGACCCTACGAGCAGTACTTC.

CDR3 in amino acids: CASSDSPGLHGYTF. The CDR3 bases are TGTGCCAGCAGTGACTCCCCGGGCCTCCATGGCTACACCTTC. This chain links TRBV6-4 with TRBJ1-2; D is undetermined. There are 14 residues in the CDR3. V was pared by 0 bases and J by 6 bases, with 11 bases between. The germline V gene encodes CDR1 MRHNA and CDR2 SNTAGT.

The chain is built from TRBV19 and TRBJ2-5, with 7 bases fitting TRBD1. This CDR3 has 13 amino acids. V gave up 9 bases and J gave up 0 bases; unmatched junction bases: 4. Per the germline V gene, CDR1 is LNHDA and CDR2 is SQIVND (reference sequence). The CDR3 DNA reads TGTGCCAGAGGGGACAGTCACCAAGAGACCCAGTACTTC. Its translation is CARGDSHQETQYF.